This is a list of T cell receptor beta chains from one sample in a study of blood T cells in healthy people across ages. MiXCR, run by TCRdb on the 5' RACE reads, gives a single entry per CDR3 protein. This table has about 700,000 distinct CDR3 sequences, 32% appearing once. The sequencing input was blood. Receptors originate from a woman over 75 in good health. CDR3s include the opening cysteine and the closing phenylalanine or tryptophan. A D gene is named only where the DNA matches it firmly. The size entry is marked missing in some rows and otherwise reads once, few, many or a size class.

D gene: -
clone size: -
V gene: TRBV20-1
J gene: TRBJ2-5
CDR3 DNA: TGCAGTGCTTCCAGACAGGAGCAAGAGACCCAGTACTTC
CDR3 protein: CSASRQEQETQYF

D gene: -
clone size: -
V gene: TRBV10-3
J gene: TRBJ1-1
CDR3 DNA: TGTGCCATCAGTGAGCGGGAGGCAGGCGCCAACACTGAAGCTTTCTTT
CDR3 protein: CAISEREAGANTEAFF

D gene: TRBD1
clone size: many
V gene: TRBV6-1
J gene: TRBJ2-7
CDR3 DNA: TGTGCCAGCAATCCGGGACAGGGGGCCGATCTCACCTACGAGCAGTACTTC
CDR3 protein: CASNPGQGADLTYEQYF

D gene: -
clone size: many
V gene: TRBV4-3
J gene: TRBJ2-5
CDR3 DNA: TGCGCCAGCAGCCAAGAATGGAGGGCGGTCAGAGAGACCCAGTACTTC
CDR3 protein: CASSQEWRAVRETQYF

D gene: -
clone size: -
V gene: TRBV12-3/TRBV12-4
J gene: TRBJ2-7
CDR3 DNA: TGTGCCAGCAGTTTAGAAGGCGGGGGCCCCTACGAGCAGTACTTC
CDR3 protein: CASSLEGGGPYEQYF

D gene: -
clone size: many
V gene: TRBV20-1
J gene: TRBJ2-7
CDR3 DNA: TGCAGTGCGTCCATTCCCTACGAGCAGTACTTC
CDR3 protein: CSASIPYEQYF

D gene: TRBD1
clone size: many
V gene: TRBV10-3
J gene: TRBJ2-3
CDR3 DNA: TGTGCCATCAGTTCCACAGGGGGCTTTGGCACAGATACGCAGTATTTT
CDR3 protein: CAISSTGGFGTDTQYF

D gene: -
clone size: -
V gene: TRBV27
J gene: TRBJ1-4
CDR3 DNA: TGTGCCAGCAGTTTTAAGGCTCGTGCAGGGGTCGAAAAACTGTTTTTT
CDR3 protein: CASSFKARAGVEKLFF

D gene: -
clone size: many
V gene: TRBV14
J gene: TRBJ2-5
CDR3 DNA: TGTGCCAGCAGCCAAGTTGCGGCAGCTTACCAAGAGACCCAGTACTTC
CDR3 protein: CASSQVAAAYQETQYF

D gene: TRBD1
clone size: -
V gene: TRBV7-2
J gene: TRBJ2-7
CDR3 DNA: TGTGCCAGCAGCTCAGCGGGACAGGGGGACGAGCAGTACTTC
CDR3 protein: CASSSAGQGDEQYF

D gene: -
clone size: many
V gene: TRBV20-1
J gene: TRBJ2-7
CDR3 DNA: TGCAGTGCTAGGCGAAGCAGCTCCTACGAGCAGTACTTC
CDR3 protein: CSARRSSSYEQYF

D gene: -
clone size: -
V gene: TRBV30
J gene: TRBJ1-5
CDR3 DNA: TGTGCCTGGAGTGGAGCTTGGGATCAGCCCCAGCATTTT
CDR3 protein: CAWSGAWDQPQHF

D gene: TRBD1
clone size: -
V gene: TRBV10-3
J gene: TRBJ2-2
CDR3 DNA: TGTGCCATCAGGCCCGGGACAGGGGACACCGGGGAGCTGTTTTTT
CDR3 protein: CAIRPGTGDTGELFF

D gene: -
clone size: -
V gene: TRBV6-6
J gene: TRBJ1-3
CDR3 DNA: TGTGCCAGCAGCTCAGTCGAATCTGGAAACACCATATATTTT
CDR3 protein: CASSSVESGNTIYF

D gene: TRBD1
clone size: many
V gene: TRBV7-9
J gene: TRBJ2-7
CDR3 DNA: TGTGCCAGCAGTTCGGACAGGGGCGAGCAGTACTTC
CDR3 protein: CASSSDRGEQYF

D gene: -
clone size: -
V gene: TRBV5-1
J gene: TRBJ1-4
CDR3 DNA: TGCGCCAGCAGCCGGGGACAAAATAATGAAAAACTGTTTTTT
CDR3 protein: CASSRGQNNEKLFF

D gene: -
clone size: once
V gene: TRBV5-1
J gene: TRBJ1-2
CDR3 DNA: TGCGCCAGCAACTTGGAAGGGGCGAGGGGCTACATCTTC
CDR3 protein: CASNLEGARGYIF